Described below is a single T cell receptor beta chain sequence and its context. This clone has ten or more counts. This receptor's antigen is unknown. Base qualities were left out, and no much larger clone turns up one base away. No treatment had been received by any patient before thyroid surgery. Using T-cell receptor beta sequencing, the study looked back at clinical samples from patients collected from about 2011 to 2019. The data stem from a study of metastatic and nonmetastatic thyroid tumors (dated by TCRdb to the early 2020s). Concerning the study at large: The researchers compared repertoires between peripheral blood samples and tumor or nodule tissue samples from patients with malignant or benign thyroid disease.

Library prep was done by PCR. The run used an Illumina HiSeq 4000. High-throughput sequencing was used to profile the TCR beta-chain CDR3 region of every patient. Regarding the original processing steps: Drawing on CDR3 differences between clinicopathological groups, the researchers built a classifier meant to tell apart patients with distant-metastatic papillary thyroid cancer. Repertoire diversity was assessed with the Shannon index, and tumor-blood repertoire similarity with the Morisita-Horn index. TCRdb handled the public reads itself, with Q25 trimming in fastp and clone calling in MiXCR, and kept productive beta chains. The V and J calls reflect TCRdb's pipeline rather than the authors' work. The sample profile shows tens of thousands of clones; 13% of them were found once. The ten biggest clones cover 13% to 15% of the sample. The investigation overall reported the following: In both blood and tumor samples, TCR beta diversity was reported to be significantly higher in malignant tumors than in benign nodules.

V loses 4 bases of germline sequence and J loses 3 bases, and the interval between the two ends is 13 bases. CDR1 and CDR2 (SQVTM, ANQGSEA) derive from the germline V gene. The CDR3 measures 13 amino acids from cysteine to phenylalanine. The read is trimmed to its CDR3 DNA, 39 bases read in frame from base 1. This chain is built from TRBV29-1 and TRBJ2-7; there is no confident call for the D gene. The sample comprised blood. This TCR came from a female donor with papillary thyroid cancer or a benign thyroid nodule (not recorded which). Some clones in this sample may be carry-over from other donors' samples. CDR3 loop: CSVGVVSSYEQYF. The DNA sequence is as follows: TGCAGCGTTGGGGTTGTTAGTAGCTACGAGCAGTACTTC.